The 9 T cell receptor beta chains below come from one sample, sequenced in a study of cytomegalovirus exposure and HLA in healthy donors. PCR primers comprised 60 Vbeta and 13 Jbeta primers. The table came from immunoSEQ multiplex PCR; TCRdb's copy has only in-frame clones and leaves some out. The data hold roughly 180,000 clones, with approximately 81% observed a single time. The sequenced sample was PBMCs. The source is a male donor in good health and CMV-seronegative.

This rearrangement joins TRBV19 to TRBJ1-5; D is perhaps TRBD1 (5 bases). The CDR3 consists of 14 residues. Per germline, CDR1 LNHDA and CDR2 SQIVND (reference sequence). V lost 3 bases and J 6 bases, leaving 12 bases between the germline ends. This CDR3 reads CASSIQGAGQPQHF. CDR3 nucleotide sequence: TGTGCCAGTAGTATCCAAGGGGCAGGTCAGCCCCAGCATTTT.

This clone was found a few times. One junction end does not reproduce the germline sequence, and a read error may be involved. The genes are TRBV7-9 and TRBJ2-2; TRBD2 aligns across 9 bases. CDR1 and CDR2 from the germline V gene are SEHNR and FQNEAQ (reference sequence). The CDR3 length is 16 residues. CDR3 residues: CSSSLGAGGNTGELFF. CDR3 DNA: TGTTCCAGCAGCTTAGGAGCGGGGGGTAACACCGGGGAGCTGTTTTTT.

The chain has TRBV7-6 and TRBJ1-4; 8 bases match TRBD1. This CDR3 has 14 residues. V was pared by 5 bases and J by 3 bases, with 2 bases of the junction left unmatched. From germline, CDR1 is SGHVS and CDR2 FNYEAQ. The CDR3 sequence is CASSEQGANEKLFF. The DNA for the CDR3 is TGTGCCAGCAGCGAACAGGGGGCTAATGAAAAACTGTTTTTT.

This sequence joins TRBV5-1 and TRBJ2-7; 8 positions match TRBD2. The length of the CDR3 is 13 residues. CDR1 SGHRS and CDR2 YFSETQ come from the germline V gene. V shed 8 bases and J 4 bases; nucleotides not matched to a gene: 8. The CDR3 here is CASAAGGLYEQYF. DNA of the CDR3: TGCGCCAGTGCGGCGGGGGGTTTGTACGAGCAGTACTTC.

J is TRBJ2-7 and V is TRBV6-1; D is possibly TRBD1 (6 bases). This CDR3 spans 13 amino acids. Germline V CDR1 and CDR2: MNHNS, SASEGT. Trimming removed 5 bases from V and 0 bases from J, with 8 bases in between. The CDR3, as DNA: TGTGCCAGCAGTACAGGGAGCTCCTACGAGCAGTACTTC. Translating gives CASSTGSSYEQYF.

This clone was picked up one time. The chain couples TRBV6-5 to TRBJ1-6; possibly TRBD1 for D (6 bases). Germline CDR1 and CDR2: MNHEY and SVGAGI. Between the trimmed V and J ends, which lost 5 bases and 11 bases, there was a span of 13 bases. The CDR3 length is 13 residues. The CDR3 bases are TGTGCCAGCAGTGATCTTCAGGGGACACCCCTCCACTTT. It specifies CASSDLQGTPLHF.

The rearrangement uses TRBV7-2 and TRBJ2-1; 7 bases are a match to TRBD1. The CDR3 runs to 18 residues. J lost 4 bases, V lost 3 bases, and 15 bases had no gene match. Germline V gives CDR1 SGHTA, CDR2 FQGNSA. The CDR3 DNA follows: TGTGCCAGCAGCTTTACCCCGCCGGGACAGAGGAAGTACAATGAGCAGTTCTTC. This gives the protein CASSFTPPGQRKYNEQFF.

The chain combines TRBV7-8 with TRBJ2-5, with D possibly TRBD2 on 5 matching bases. Germline V lookup: CDR1 SGHVS, CDR2 FQNEAQ. V was shortened by 5 bases and J by 7 bases, with 8 bases between the two germline ends. The CDR3 length is 11 residues. The CDR3 region is CASSREGTQYF. The DNA for the CDR3 is TGTGCCAGCAGCCGCGAGGGGACCCAGTACTTC.

The J gene is TRBJ2-5, the V gene TRBV6-6; the match to TRBD2 covers 7 bases. J gave up 2 bases and V 2 bases, and 8 bases lay outside the gene matches. This CDR3 has 16 amino acids. Germline V gene data show CDR1 as MNHNY and CDR2 as SVGAGI (reference sequence). CDR3 in DNA: TGTGCCAGCAGTTACGCGGCTAGCGGTGCGCAAGAGACCCAGTACTTC. This encodes CASSYAASGAQETQYF.